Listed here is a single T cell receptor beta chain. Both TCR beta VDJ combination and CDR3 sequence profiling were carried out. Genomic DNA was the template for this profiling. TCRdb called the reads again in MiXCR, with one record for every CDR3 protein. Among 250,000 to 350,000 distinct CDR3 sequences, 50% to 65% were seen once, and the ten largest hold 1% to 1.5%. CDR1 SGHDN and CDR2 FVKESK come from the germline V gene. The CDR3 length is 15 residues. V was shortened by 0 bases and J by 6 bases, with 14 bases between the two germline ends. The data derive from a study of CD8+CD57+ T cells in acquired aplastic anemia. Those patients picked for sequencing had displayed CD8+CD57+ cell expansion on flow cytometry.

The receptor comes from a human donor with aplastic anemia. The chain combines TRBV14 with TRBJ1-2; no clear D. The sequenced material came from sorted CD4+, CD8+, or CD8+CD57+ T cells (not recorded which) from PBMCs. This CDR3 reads CASSQEVGVANGYTF. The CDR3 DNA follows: TGTGCCAGCAGCCAAGAGGTTGGGGTAGCTAATGGCTACACCTTC. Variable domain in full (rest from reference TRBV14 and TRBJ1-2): EAGVTQFPSHSVIEKGQTVTLRCDPISGHDNLYWYRRVMGKEIKFLLHFVKESKQDESGMPNNRFLAERTGGTYSTLKVQPAELEDSGVYFCASSQEVGVANGYTFGSGTRLTVV.